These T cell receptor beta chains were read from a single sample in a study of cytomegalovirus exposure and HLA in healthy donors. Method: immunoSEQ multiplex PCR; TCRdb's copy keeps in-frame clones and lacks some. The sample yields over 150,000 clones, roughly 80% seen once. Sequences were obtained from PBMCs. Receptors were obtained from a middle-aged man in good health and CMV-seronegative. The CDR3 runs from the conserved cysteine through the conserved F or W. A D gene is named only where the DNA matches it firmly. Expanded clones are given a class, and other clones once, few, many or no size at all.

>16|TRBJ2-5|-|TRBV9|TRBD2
TGTGCCAGCAGCCCCCGACTAGCGGGGCCGCAAGAGACCCAGTACTTC
CASSPRLAGPQETQYF
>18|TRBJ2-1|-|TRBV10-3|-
TGTGCCATCAGTGAACAGGGCCCGACTTCTATTTCCTACAATGAGCAGTTCTTC
CAISEQGPTSISYNEQFF
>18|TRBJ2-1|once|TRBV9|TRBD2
TGTGCCAGCAGCGTGGGGACTAGCGGCTACAGCTCCTACAATGAGCAGTTCTTC
CASSVGTSGYSSYNEQFF
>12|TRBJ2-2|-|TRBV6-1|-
TGTGCCAGCAGTGGAGAGACTGGTGAGCTGTTTTTT
CASSGETGELFF
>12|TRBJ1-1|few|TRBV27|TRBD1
TGTGCCAGCAAACAGGGGGGGACTGAAGCTTTCTTT
CASKQGGTEAFF
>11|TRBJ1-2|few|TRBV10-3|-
TGTGCCATCACCGGAGGCAGGGGCTACACCTTC
CAITGGRGYTF
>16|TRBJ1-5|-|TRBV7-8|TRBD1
TGTGCCAGCAGCTTAAGTGGACAGGGGATCAATCAGCCCCAGCATTTT
CASSLSGQGINQPQHF
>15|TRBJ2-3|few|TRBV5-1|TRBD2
TGCGCCAGCAGCTTGACTAGCGGGGGGACAGATACGCAGTATTTT
CASSLTSGGTDTQYF
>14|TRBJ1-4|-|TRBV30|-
TGTGCCTGGAGTGCGAGGCAGGGGATTGGAAAACTGTTTTTT
CAWSARQGIGKLFF
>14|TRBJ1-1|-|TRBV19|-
TGTGCCAGTAGTATACGGGAAGAGAACACTGAAGCTTTCTTT
CASSIREENTEAFF
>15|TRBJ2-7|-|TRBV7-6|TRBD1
TGTGCCAGCAGCGGGCGACAGGGCATGGCATTCGAGCAGTACTTC
CASSGRQGMAFEQYF
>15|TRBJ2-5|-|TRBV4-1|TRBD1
TGCGCCAGCAGCCCTTTATGGGGGACAGCGGAGACCCAGTACTTC
CASSPLWGTAETQYF
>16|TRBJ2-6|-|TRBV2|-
TGTGCCAGCAGTGAAGCGCGAACCTCTGGGGCCAACGTCCTGACTTTC
CASSEARTSGANVLTF
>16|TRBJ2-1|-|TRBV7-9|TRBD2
TGTGCCAGCAGCACTAGAGCGGGGGGGCCTTGGGATGAGCAGTTCTTC
CASSTRAGGPWDEQFF
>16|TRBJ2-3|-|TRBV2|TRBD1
TGTGCCAGCAGCGCCGACAGGGGGCGGCCCACAGATACGCAGTATTTT
CASSADRGRPTDTQYF
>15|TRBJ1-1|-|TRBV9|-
TGTGCCAGCAGCGTAGCTAATGGAGGGAACACTGAAGCTTTCTTT
CASSVANGGNTEAFF
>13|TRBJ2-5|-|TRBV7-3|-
TGTGCCAGCAGCGGGGTGGGGGGAGAGACCCAGTACTTC
CASSGVGGETQYF
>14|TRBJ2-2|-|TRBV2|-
TGTGCCAGTCGACGGGCAGGGGAAACCGGGGAGCTGTTTTTT
CASRRAGETGELFF
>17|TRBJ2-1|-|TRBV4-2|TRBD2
TGTGCCAGCAGCCAATATGTAGCGGGGGGGTACTACAATGGGCAGTTCTTC
CASSQYVAGGYYNGQFF
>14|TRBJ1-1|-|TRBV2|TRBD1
TGTGCCAGCAGTCCCCGACAGGGAAACACTGAAGCTTTCTTT
CASSPRQGNTEAFF
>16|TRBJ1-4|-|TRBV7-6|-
TGTGCCAGCAGCTCGGGTTTTGAGTCGTCCAACGAAAAACTGTTTTTT
CASSSGFESSNEKLFF
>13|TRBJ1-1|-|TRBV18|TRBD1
TGTGCCAGCTCACTGGACAGGGGGACTGAAGCTTTCTTT
CASSLDRGTEAFF